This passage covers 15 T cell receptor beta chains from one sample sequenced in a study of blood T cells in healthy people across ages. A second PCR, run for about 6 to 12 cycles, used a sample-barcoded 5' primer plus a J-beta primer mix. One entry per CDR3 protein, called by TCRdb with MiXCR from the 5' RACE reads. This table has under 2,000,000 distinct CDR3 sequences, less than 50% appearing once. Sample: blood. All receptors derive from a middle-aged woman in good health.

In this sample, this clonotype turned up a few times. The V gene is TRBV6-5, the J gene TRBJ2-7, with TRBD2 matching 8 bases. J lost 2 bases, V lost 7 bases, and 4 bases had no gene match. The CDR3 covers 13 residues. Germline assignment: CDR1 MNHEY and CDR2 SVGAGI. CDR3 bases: TGTGCCAGCATTAGCGGGGCGACCTACGAGCAGTACTTC. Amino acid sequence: CASISGATYEQYF.

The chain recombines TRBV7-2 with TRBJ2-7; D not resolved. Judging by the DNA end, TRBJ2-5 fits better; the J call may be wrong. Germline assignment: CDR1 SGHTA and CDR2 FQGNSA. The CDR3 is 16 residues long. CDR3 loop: CASSSTSWARRETQYF. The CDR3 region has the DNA TGTGCCAGCAGCTCAACAAGTTGGGCCCGCCGGGAGACCCAGTACTTC.

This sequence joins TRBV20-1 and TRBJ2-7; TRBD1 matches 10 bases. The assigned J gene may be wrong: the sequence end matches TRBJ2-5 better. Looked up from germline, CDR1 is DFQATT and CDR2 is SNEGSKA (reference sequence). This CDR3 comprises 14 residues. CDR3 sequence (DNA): TGCAGTGCTATTCTTGGGACAGGGGTCGAGACCCAGTACTTC. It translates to CSAILGTGVETQYF.

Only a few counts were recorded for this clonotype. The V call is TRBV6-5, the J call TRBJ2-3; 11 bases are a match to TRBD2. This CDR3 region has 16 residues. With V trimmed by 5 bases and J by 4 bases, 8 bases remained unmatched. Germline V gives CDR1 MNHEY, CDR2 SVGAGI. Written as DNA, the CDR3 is TGTGCCAGCAGTCGACGCCGGGGACTAGCGGCAGATACGCAGTATTTT. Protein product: CASSRRRGLAADTQYF.

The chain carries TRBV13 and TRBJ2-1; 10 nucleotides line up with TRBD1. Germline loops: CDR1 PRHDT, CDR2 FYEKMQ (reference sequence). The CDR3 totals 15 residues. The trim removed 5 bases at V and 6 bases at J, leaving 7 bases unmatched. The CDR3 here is CASSRRQGARNEQFF. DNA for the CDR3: TGTGCCAGCAGCCGGAGACAGGGGGCCCGCAATGAGCAGTTCTTC.

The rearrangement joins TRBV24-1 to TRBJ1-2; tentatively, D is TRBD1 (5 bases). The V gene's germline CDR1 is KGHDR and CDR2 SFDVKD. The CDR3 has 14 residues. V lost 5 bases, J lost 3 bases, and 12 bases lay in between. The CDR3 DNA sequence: TGTGCCACCAGTGCAACTTGGGGCGACTATGGCTACACCTTC. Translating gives CATSATWGDYGYTF.

The CDR3 region has the DNA TGTGCCAGCAGTACCGGGACAATGGAGACCCAGTACTTC. Encoded protein: CASSTGTMETQYF. The chain links TRBV7-2 to TRBJ2-7, with a weak D call TRBD1 (6 bases). The DNA end favors TRBJ2-5, so the J call may be wrong. The CDR3 is 13 residues long. Germline lookup yields CDR1 SGHTA and CDR2 FQGNSA.

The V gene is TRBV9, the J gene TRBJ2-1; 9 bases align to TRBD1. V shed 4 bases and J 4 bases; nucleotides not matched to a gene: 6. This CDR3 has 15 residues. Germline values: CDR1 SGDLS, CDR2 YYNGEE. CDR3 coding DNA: TGTGCCAGCAGCCAGCTGGGACAGGGATACAATGAGCAGTTCTTC. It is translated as CASSQLGQGYNEQFF. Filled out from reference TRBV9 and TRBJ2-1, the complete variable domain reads DSGVTQTPKHLITATGQRVTLRCSPRSGDLSVYWYQQSLDQGLQFLIQYYNGEERAKGNILERFSAQQFPDLHSELNLSSLELGDSALYFCASSQLGQGYNEQFFGPGTRLTVL.

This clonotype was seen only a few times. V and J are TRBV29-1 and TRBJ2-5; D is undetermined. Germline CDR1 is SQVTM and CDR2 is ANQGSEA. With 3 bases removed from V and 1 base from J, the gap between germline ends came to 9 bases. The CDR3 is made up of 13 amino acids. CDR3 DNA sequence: TGCAGCGTTGATATTGGCAGCCAAGAGACCCAGTACTTC. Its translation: CSVDIGSQETQYF.

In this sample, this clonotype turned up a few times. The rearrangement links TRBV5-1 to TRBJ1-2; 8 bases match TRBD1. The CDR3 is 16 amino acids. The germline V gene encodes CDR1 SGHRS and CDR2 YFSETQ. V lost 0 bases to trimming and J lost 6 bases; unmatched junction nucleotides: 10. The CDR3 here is CASSLGAGGGQNGYTF. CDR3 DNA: TGCGCCAGCAGCTTGGGGGCAGGGGGCGGTCAGAATGGCTACACCTTC.

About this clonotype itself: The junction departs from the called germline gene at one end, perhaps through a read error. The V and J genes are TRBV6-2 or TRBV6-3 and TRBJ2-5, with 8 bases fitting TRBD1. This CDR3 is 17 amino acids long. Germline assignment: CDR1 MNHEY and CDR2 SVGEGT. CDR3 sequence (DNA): TGTGCCAGCAGTTACGAGCCAGGGGGCTCTTTAGGAGAGGCCCAGTACTTC. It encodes CASSYEPGGSLGEAQYF.

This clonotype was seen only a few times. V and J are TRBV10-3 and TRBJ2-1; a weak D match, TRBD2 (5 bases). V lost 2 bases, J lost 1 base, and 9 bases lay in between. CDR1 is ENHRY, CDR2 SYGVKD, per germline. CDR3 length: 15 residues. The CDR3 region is CAISEALASYNEQFF. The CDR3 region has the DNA TGTGCCATCAGTGAGGCCCTAGCATCCTACAATGAGCAGTTCTTC.

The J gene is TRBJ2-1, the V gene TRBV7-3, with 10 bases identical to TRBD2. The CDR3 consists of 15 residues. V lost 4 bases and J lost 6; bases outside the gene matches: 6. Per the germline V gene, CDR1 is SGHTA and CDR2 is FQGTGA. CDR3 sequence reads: CASSWSGGAINEQFF. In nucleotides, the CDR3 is TGTGCCAGCAGCTGGAGCGGGGGGGCAATCAATGAGCAGTTCTTC.

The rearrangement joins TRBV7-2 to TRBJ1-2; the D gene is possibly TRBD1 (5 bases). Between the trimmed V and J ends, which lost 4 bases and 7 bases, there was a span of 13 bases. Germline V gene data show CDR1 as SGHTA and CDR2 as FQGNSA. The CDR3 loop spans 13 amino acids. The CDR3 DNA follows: TGTGCCAGCAGCTCCGGTATTAGGGGTGGCTACACCTTC. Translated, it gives CASSSGIRGGYTF.

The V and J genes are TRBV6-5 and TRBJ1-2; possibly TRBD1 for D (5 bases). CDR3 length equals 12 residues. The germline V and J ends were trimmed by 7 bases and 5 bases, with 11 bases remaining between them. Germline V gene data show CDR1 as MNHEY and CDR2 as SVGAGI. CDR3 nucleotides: TGTGCCAGCACTCATTCAGGGTATGGCTACACCTTC. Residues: CASTHSGYGYTF.